These 4 T cell receptor beta chains were all obtained from the same sample, sequenced in a study of shared clonotypes between healthy human individuals. Using immunoSEQ multiplex PCR, the repertoire was profiled, and TCRdb retains in-frame clones only, with some absent. The repertoire has about 1 million clones, roughly 80% of them found once; the top ten carry 1.2% to 1.5%. The sequenced sample was memory CD4+ T cells sorted from blood. Subset denoted: CD45RA-negative fraction. Receptors originate from a man aged 18 to 29 in good health.

J is TRBJ1-2 and V is TRBV6-6; D is ambiguous. The germline CDR1 and CDR2 sequences are MNHNY and SVGAGI (reference sequence). V was trimmed by 5 bases and J by 4 bases, leaving 11 bases between them. The CDR3 totals 13 residues. The CDR3 protein is CASSAGRTYGYTF. In nucleotides, the CDR3 is TGTGCCAGCAGTGCTGGACGGACCTATGGCTACACCTTC.

The V call is TRBV30, the J call TRBJ2-5; 8 bases agree with TRBD1. With the DNA end fitting TRBJ2-7 better, the J assignment may be wrong. The CDR3 extends over 15 amino acids. Germline loops: CDR1 GTSNPN, CDR2 SVGIG (reference sequence). CDR3 nucleotide sequence: TGTGCCTGGAGTGGGAGACAGGGGAGTACCTACGAGCAGTACTTC. It yields the protein CAWSGRQGSTYEQYF.

The V and J genes are TRBV28 and TRBJ1-1; D gene ambiguous. Germline values: CDR1 MDHEN, CDR2 SYDVKM. The CDR3 loop spans 13 amino acids. The V end lost 3 bases, the J end lost 2 bases, and 7 bases lay between the germline ends. The CDR3 reads CASSFSHNTEAFF. CDR3 in DNA: TGTGCCAGCAGTTTCTCGCACAACACTGAAGCTTTCTTT. Together with reference TRBV28 and TRBJ1-1, the CDR3 gives the full variable domain: DVKVTQSSRYLVKRTGEKVFLECVQDMDHENMFWYRQDPGLGLRLIYFSYDVKMKEKGDIPEGYSVSREKKERFSLILESASTNQTSMYLCASSFSHNTEAFFGQGTRLTVV.

V and J are TRBV19 and TRBJ2-1, with TRBD2 as a possible D gene (6 bases). Germline assignment: CDR1 LNHDA and CDR2 SQIVND (reference sequence). The length of the CDR3 is 17 residues. V lost 5 bases and J lost 6, with 23 bases in between. The CDR3 DNA sequence: TGTGCCAGTAGTCCGAGACCAGGGACTGGGCTCCGCAATGAGCAGTTCTTC. Translating it yields CASSPRPGTGLRNEQFF.